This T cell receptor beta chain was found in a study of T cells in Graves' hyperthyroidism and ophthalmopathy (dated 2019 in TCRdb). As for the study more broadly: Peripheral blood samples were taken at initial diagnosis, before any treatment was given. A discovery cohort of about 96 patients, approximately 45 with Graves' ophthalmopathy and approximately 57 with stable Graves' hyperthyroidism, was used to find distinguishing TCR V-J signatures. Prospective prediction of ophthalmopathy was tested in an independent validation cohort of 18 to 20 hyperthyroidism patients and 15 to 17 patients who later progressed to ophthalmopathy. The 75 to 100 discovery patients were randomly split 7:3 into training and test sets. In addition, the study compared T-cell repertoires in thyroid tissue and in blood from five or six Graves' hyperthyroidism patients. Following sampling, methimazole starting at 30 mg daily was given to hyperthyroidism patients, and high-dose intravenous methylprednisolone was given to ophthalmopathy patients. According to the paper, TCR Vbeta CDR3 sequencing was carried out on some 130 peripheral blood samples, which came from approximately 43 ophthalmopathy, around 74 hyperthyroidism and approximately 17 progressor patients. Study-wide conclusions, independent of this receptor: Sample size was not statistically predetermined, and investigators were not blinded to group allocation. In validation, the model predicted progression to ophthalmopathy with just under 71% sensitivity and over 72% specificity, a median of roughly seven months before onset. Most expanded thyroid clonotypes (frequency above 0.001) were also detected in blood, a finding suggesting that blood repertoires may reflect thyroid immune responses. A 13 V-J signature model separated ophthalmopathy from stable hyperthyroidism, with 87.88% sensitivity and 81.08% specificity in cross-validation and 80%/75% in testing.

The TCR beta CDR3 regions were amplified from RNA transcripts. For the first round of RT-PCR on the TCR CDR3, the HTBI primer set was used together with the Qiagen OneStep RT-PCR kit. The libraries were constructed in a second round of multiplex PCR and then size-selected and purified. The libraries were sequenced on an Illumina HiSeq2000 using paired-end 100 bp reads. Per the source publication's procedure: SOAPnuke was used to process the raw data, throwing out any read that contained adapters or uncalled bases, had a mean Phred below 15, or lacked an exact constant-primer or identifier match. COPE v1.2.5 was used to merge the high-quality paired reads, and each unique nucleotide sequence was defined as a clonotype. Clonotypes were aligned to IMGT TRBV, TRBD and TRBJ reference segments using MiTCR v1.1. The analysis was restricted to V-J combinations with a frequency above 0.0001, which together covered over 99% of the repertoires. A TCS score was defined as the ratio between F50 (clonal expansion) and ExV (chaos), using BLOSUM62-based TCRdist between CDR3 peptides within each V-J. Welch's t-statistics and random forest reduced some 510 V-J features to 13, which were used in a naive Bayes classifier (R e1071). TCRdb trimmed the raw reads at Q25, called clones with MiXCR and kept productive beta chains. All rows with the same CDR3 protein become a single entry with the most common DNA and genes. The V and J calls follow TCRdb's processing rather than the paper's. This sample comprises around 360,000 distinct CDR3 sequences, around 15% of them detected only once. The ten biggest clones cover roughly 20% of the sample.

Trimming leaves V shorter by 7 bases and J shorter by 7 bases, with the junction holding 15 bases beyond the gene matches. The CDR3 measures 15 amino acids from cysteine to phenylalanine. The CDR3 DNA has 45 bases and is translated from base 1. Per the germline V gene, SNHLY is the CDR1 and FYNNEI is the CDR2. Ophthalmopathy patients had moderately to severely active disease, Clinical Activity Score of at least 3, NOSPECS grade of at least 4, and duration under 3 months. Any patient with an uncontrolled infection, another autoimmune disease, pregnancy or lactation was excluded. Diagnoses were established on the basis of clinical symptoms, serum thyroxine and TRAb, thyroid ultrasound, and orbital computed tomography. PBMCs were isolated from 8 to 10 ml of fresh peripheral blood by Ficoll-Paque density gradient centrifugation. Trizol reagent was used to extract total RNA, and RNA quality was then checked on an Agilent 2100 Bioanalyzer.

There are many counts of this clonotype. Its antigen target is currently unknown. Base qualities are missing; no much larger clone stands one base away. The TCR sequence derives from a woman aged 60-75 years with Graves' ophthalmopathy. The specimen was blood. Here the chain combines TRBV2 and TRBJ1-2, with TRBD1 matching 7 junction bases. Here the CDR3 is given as CASISEGQRAFGYTF. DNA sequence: TGTGCCAGCATCTCTGAGGGACAGCGAGCGTTTGGCTACACCTTC.